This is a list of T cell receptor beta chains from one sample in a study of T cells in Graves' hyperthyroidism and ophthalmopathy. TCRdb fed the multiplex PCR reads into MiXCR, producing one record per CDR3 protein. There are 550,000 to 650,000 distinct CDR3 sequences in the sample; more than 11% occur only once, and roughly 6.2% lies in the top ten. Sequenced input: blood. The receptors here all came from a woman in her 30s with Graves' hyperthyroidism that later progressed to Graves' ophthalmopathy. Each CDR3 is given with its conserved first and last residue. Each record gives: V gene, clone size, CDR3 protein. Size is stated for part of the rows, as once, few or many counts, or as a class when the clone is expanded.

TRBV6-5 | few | CASRLAPGLAGGQETQYF
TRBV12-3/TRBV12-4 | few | CASISSGQYTDTQYF
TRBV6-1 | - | CASSGPGEREVPDTQYF
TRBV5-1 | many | CASSLQSGPGAEAFF
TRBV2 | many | CASQTLAGKNIQYF
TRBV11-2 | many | CASSLAPQGYSGNTIYF
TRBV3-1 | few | CASTSGGQGTEAFF
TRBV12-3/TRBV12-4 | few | CASSPPGLGGETQYF
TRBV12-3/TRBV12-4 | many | CASSFSTQAVNEQFF
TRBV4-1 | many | CASSQDQGVVYGYTF
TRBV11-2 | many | CASSLEGTGDQPQHF
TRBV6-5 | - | CASSFDGLKVEAFF
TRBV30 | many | CAWESGGTDTQYF
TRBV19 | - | CASSQGFYGYTF
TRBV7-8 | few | CASRGTGMENTEAFF
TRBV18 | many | CASSPQRVHTDTQYF
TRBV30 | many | CAWSLGQGGYNEQFF
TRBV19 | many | CASSTQTGGGNQPQHF
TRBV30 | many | CAWRTGHQETQYF
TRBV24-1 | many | CATSENKETQYF
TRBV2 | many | CASFDSLAGVGNEQFF
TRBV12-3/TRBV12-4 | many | CASSLIAVSSYEQYF
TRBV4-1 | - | CASSQVNLAASGRNYNEQFF
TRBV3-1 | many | CASSQDVGGSPRGEQFF
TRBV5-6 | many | CASSGGTLRAEQYF
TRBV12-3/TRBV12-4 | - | CASSDREAFF
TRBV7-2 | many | CASSLQASSTDTQYF
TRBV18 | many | CASSPRTAQVGNQPQHF
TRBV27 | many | CASSLATGTSRGNEQFF